The source of this T cell receptor beta chain is a study of CD8 T cells in ankylosing spondylitis. This clonotype came up many times. Its matching antigen is unknown. TCRdb reanalysed the 5' RACE reads using MiXCR and keeps one entry per CDR3 protein. The data contain more than 150,000 distinct CDR3 sequences, 11% of them singletons. The study, taken as a whole, reports: Disease-linked clones reportedly concentrated significantly in matched ankylosing spondylitis synovial fluid. Reactive arthritis synovial fluid and blood were previously reported to contain some motif variants. A TCR beta motif made of under 10 highly homologous variants seemed typical of ankylosing spondylitis blood.

The CDR3 covers 14 residues. The V gene's germline CDR1 is KGHDR and CDR2 SFDVKD. V lost 5 bases to trimming and J lost 6 bases; unmatched junction nucleotides: 7. The material sequenced was blood, either unsorted or a sorted T cell fraction (not recorded which). The source of this sequence is a male donor with ankylosing spondylitis or in good health (not recorded which). The chain couples TRBV24-1 to TRBJ2-3, with 7 positions matching TRBD1. CDR3 sequence: CATSAGQALDTQYF. DNA for the CDR3: TGTGCCACCAGTGCCGGACAGGCCCTGGATACGCAGTATTTT.